A selection of T cell receptor beta chains follows, all from one sample in a study of T cell changes during pregnancy in multiple sclerosis. The table came from immunoSEQ multiplex PCR; TCRdb's copy has only in-frame clones and leaves some out. Among roughly 49,000 clones listed, 90% to 95% were seen once. The sequencing here drew on peripheral blood, taken after pregnancy. Receptors originate from a female donor with multiple sclerosis, enrolled in a pregnancy study. The CDR3 runs from the conserved cysteine through the conserved F or W. A D gene is named only where the DNA matches it firmly. Only part of the rows carry a size: once, few, many, or a class if the clone is expanded.

abundance: NA; j_gene: TRBJ2-7; d_gene: NA; v_gene: TRBV30; CDR3nt: TGTGCCTGGAGTGGAGGGGGCGAGCAGTACTTC; CDR3aa: CAWSGGGEQYF
abundance: NA; j_gene: TRBJ1-3; d_gene: NA; v_gene: TRBV30; CDR3nt: TGTGCCTGGAGTGTCGTTCCCCGGGTCCATCGTTCCACCATATATTTT; CDR3aa: CAWSVVPRVHRSTIYF
abundance: NA; j_gene: TRBJ1-1; d_gene: NA; v_gene: TRBV18; CDR3nt: TGTGCCAGCTCACCAAACGGGAACACTGAAGCTTTCTTT; CDR3aa: CASSPNGNTEAFF
abundance: NA; j_gene: TRBJ1-1; d_gene: NA; v_gene: TRBV6-4; CDR3nt: TGTGCCAGCAGTGACACTCTGGAGGGTTACACTGAAGCTTTCTTT; CDR3aa: CASSDTLEGYTEAFF
abundance: NA; j_gene: TRBJ1-1; d_gene: NA; v_gene: TRBV27; CDR3nt: TGTGCCAGCAGTACAACCTTCGGGGGGACTGAAGCTTTCTTT; CDR3aa: CASSTTFGGTEAFF
abundance: NA; j_gene: TRBJ1-2; d_gene: NA; v_gene: TRBV9; CDR3nt: TGTGCCAGCAGCCCCCCGACTGGAGGGTTCCATGGCTACACCTTC; CDR3aa: CASSPPTGGFHGYTF
abundance: NA; j_gene: TRBJ2-3; d_gene: TRBD2; v_gene: TRBV5-5; CDR3nt: TGTGCCAGCAGCTTGCAAGCACTAGCGGCCACAGATACGCAGTATTTT; CDR3aa: CASSLQALAATDTQYF
abundance: NA; j_gene: TRBJ2-2; d_gene: TRBD1; v_gene: TRBV30; CDR3nt: TGTGCCTGGAGTGCCGGACAGGGACACACCGGGGAGCTGTTTTTT; CDR3aa: CAWSAGQGHTGELFF
abundance: once; j_gene: TRBJ1-5; d_gene: NA; v_gene: TRBV5-1; CDR3nt: TGCGCCAGCATCCGGGGCCCCAGGGGAAAAAGGGAAACTCAGCCCCAGCATTTT; CDR3aa: CASIRGPRGKRETQPQHF
abundance: NA; j_gene: TRBJ1-1; d_gene: NA; v_gene: TRBV7-2; CDR3nt: TGTGCCAGCAGCAGTGGACAGCCAGCTTTCTTT; CDR3aa: CASSSGQPAFF
abundance: NA; j_gene: TRBJ1-2; d_gene: TRBD1; v_gene: TRBV6-5; CDR3nt: TGTGCCAGCAGATCCACAGGGGGCGCGGGAGGCTACACCTTC; CDR3aa: CASRSTGGAGGYTF
abundance: NA; j_gene: TRBJ2-2; d_gene: TRBD1; v_gene: TRBV5-6; CDR3nt: TGTGCCAGCATCAAACAGGGGTACGCCGGGGAGCTGTTTTTT; CDR3aa: CASIKQGYAGELFF